This TCR beta chain was observed in a study of early T cells in non-severe SARS-CoV-2 infection. Study in general: Sequencing of bulk RNA from unsorted whole blood was done, without chain pairing.

The TCR library protocol attached unique molecular identifiers to the individual cDNA molecules. TCRdb re-analysed the 5' RACE reads in MiXCR, keeping a single row per CDR3 protein. Found here are about 44,000 distinct CDR3 sequences, 6% to 6.5% of them singletons; the top ten hold over 10%. Germline loops: CDR1 DFQATT, CDR2 SNEGSKA (reference sequence). This CDR3 has 15 amino acids. Trimming shortened V by 0 bases and J by 2 bases, and 14 bases separated the two germline ends. This clonotype was recorded many times. Antigen unknown. Findings and caveats of the study: CD4 and private specificities were missed by VDJdb matching, which favored anti-spike CD8 responses.

Sequencing was carried out using whole blood. The clonotype was recovered from an adult who was a healthcare worker with PCR-confirmed SARS-CoV-2 infection or an uninfected control (not recorded which). This sequence joins TRBV20-1 and TRBJ2-7; possible D gene TRBD2, 6 bases. The CDR3 loop is CSARDQLAPTYEQYF. The CDR3 DNA reads TGCAGTGCTAGAGATCAACTAGCACCAACCTACGAGCAGTACTTC.